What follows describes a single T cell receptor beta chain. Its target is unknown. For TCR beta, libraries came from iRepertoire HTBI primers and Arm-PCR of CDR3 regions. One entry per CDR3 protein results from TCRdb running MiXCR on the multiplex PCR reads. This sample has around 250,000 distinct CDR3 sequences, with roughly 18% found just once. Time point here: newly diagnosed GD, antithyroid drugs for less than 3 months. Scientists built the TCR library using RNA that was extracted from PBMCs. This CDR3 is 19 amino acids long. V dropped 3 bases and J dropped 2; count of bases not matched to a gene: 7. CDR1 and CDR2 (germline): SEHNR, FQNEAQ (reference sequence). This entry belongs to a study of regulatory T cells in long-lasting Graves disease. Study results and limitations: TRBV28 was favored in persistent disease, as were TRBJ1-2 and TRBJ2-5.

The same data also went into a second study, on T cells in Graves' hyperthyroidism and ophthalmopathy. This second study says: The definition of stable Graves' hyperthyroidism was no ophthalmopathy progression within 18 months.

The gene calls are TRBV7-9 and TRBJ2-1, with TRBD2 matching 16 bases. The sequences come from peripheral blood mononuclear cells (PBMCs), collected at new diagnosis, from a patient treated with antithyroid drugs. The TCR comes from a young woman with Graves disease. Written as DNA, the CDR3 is TGTGCCAGCAGCTTTACTGTGGGGACTAGCGGGGGGGCCTACAATGAGCAGTTCTTC. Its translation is CASSFTVGTSGGAYNEQFF.